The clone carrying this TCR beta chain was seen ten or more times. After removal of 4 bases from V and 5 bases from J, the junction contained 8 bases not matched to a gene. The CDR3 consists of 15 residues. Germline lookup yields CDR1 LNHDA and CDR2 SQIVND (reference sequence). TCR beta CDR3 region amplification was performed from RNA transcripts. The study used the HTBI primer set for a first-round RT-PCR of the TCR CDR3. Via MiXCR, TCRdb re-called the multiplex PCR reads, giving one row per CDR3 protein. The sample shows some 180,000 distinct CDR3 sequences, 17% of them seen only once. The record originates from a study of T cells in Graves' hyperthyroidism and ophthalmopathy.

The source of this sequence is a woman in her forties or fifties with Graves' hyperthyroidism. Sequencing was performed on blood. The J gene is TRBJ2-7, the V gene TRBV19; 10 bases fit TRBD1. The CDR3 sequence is CASSTATGGRDEQYF. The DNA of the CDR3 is TGTGCCAGTAGTACCGCGACAGGGGGCCGCGACGAGCAGTACTTC.